These 24 T cell receptor beta chains originate from one sample sequenced in a study of T cells in Graves' hyperthyroidism and ophthalmopathy. Authors of the study amplified TCR beta CDR3 regions from RNA transcripts. The HTBI primer set served for first-round RT-PCR of the TCR CDR3. Each CDR3 protein gets one entry after TCRdb re-called the multiplex PCR reads with MiXCR. The data contain fewer than 550,000 distinct CDR3 sequences, roughly 25% of them singletons. Sample: blood. Receptors originate from a woman between 25 and 40 years old with Graves' ophthalmopathy.

This clonotype was seen more than once but under ten times. The chain combines TRBV20-1 with TRBJ2-7, with a weak D call TRBD1 (5 bases). V was trimmed by 3 bases and J by 0 bases, leaving 9 bases between them. Germline V gene sequence: CDR1 DFQATT, CDR2 SNEGSKA (reference sequence). The CDR3 loop spans 13 amino acids. The CDR3 nucleotides read TGCAGTGCTAGGGACACTTCCTCCTACGAGCAGTACTTC. Translation: CSARDTSSYEQYF.

The chain links TRBV7-9 to TRBJ1-6, with D possibly being TRBD1 (5 bases). The CDR3 contains 15 residues. Trimming left V 1 base short and J 6 bases short, with 10 bases between. Looked up from germline, CDR1 is SEHNR and CDR2 is FQNEAQ (reference sequence). The CDR3 region is CASSLGWGPNSPLHF. The CDR3 nucleotides are TGTGCCAGCAGCTTAGGGTGGGGACCTAATTCACCCCTCCACTTT.

This clonotype was counted only a few times. This rearrangement joins TRBV20-1 to TRBJ2-5, with D perhaps assigned TRBD1 or TRBD2 (6 bases each). This CDR3 comprises 14 residues. Looked up from germline, CDR1 is DFQATT and CDR2 is SNEGSKA (reference sequence). The CDR3 region has the DNA TGCGGGGGACACTCCGGGGAGGTTAGAGAGACCCAGTACTTC. Its translation: CGGHSGEVRETQYF.

The rearrangement joins TRBV28 to TRBJ1-5; D is unresolved. The CDR3 is made up of 14 amino acids. Deletions cut 6 bases from V and 0 bases from J, with 9 bases between. Germline V gene sequence: CDR1 MDHEN, CDR2 SYDVKM. The CDR3 DNA follows: TGTGCCAGCAGCCCCGCTTTTAGCAATCAGCCCCAGCATTTT. Encoded protein: CASSPAFSNQPQHF.

The gene calls are TRBV15 and TRBJ2-5; D ambiguous. Trimming removed 0 bases at V and 7 bases at J, with 6 bases between. Germline-derived CDR1 and CDR2 are LNHNV and YYDKDF (reference sequence). The CDR3 is made up of 12 amino acids. CDR3 amino acids: CATSREYGTQYF. The CDR3, as DNA: TGTGCCACCAGCAGAGAGTACGGGACCCAGTACTTC.

This clonotype occurred many times. This chain joins TRBV29-1 and TRBJ2-4; 9 bases map to TRBD1. Germline CDR1 reads SQVTM; CDR2 reads ANQGSEA. Trimming cost V 5 bases and J 6 bases; bases outside gene matches: 8. The CDR3 has 14 residues. CDR3 bases: TGCAGCGTTTCAATCCGGGACAGGGTAAACATTCAGTACTTC. This codes for CSVSIRDRVNIQYF.

This CDR3 is CASSQGISRNTEAFF. For the CDR3, the DNA is TGCGCCAGCAGCCAGGGGATCAGTCGAAACACTGAAGCTTTCTTT. This chain links TRBV4-1 with TRBJ1-1; unclear D gene. CDR1 and CDR2 (germline): MGHRA, YSYEKL. The CDR3 covers 15 residues. Deletions cut 3 bases from V and 2 bases from J, with 13 bases between.

A word on this clonotype: Being one base from a much bigger clone, this may be a read error. The CDR3 coding sequence is TGTGCCAGCAGCGTAGCCAGCCACTCTAGAAACACCATATATTTT. This sequence encodes CASSVASHSRNTIYF. The chain couples TRBV9 to TRBJ1-3; D gene unclear. This CDR3 comprises 15 residues. CDR1 and CDR2 (germline): SGDLS, YYNGEE.

This clonotype came up many times. The chain uses TRBV25-1 and TRBJ1-2, with a possible D match to TRBD1 (5 bases). V shed 5 bases and J shed 4 bases, with 11 bases lying between them. Germline CDR1 is MGHDK and CDR2 is SYGVNS. CDR3 size: 13 residues. The CDR3 reads CASSRKGSYGYTF. DNA of the CDR3: TGTGCCAGCAGTCGTAAGGGGAGCTATGGCTACACCTTC.

This chain uses TRBV29-1 with TRBJ1-2; tentatively, D is TRBD1 (6 bases). Germline CDR1 reads SQVTM; CDR2 reads ANQGSEA. The length of the CDR3 is 12 residues. V lost 5 bases to trimming and J lost 6 bases, with 13 bases between them. CDR3 residues: CSVNMDSHGYTF. DNA for the CDR3: TGCAGCGTTAATATGGACAGCCATGGCTACACCTTC.

Remarks on this clonotype: Sequence at one end of the junction differs from germline and may be a read error. The gene calls are TRBV20-1 and TRBJ2-2; possibly TRBD2 for D (5 bases). The germline V gene has CDR1 DFQATT and CDR2 SNEGSKA (reference sequence). This CDR3 has 14 amino acids. The CDR3 spells CSARIPSNTGELCF. For the CDR3, the DNA is TGCAGTGCTAGAATCCCTTCTAACACCGGGGAGCTGTGTTTT.

This clonotype has ten or more counts. The CDR3 here is CASSGTGGNQPQHF. CDR3 DNA sequence: TGTGCCAGCAGTGGGACAGGAGGGAATCAGCCCCAGCATTTT. The chain links TRBV19 to TRBJ1-5; 8 bases map to TRBD1. CDR1 LNHDA and CDR2 SQIVND come from the germline V gene (reference sequence). This CDR3 is 14 amino acids long. V was pared by 9 bases and J by 4 bases, with 8 bases of the junction left unmatched.

The chain has TRBV3-1 and TRBJ1-6; D remains unclear. V was pared by 0 bases and J by 4 bases, with 13 bases between. Germline assignment: CDR1 LGHDT and CDR2 YNNKEL (reference sequence). The CDR3 totals 17 residues. The CDR3 loop reads CASSQERMADYNSPLHF. In DNA form, the CDR3 reads TGTGCCAGCAGCCAAGAAAGGATGGCAGATTATAATTCACCCCTCCACTTT.

This clonotype was found a few times. The chain is built from TRBV2 and TRBJ1-5; a possible D gene is TRBD1 (6 bases). Germline V gene lookup returns CDR1 SNHLY and CDR2 FYNNEI. V was pared by 6 bases and J by 13 bases, with 25 bases between. The CDR3 extends over 15 amino acids. The CDR3 protein is CASSADRHNRGVQHF. The CDR3, as DNA: TGTGCCAGCAGCGCGGACAGACACAACAGAGGGGTGCAGCATTTT.

This clonotype came up many times. No conserved phenylalanine or tryptophan is present at the end of the CDR3, so a read error is the likely explanation. V usage is TRBV7-8 and J usage is TRBJ1-5; D is ambiguous. There are 16 residues in the CDR3. Germline CDR1 is SGHVS and CDR2 is FQNEAQ. The V end lost 1 base, the J end lost 3 bases, and 13 bases lay between the germline ends. This CDR3 is CASSLERSRPNQPQHS. In nucleotides, the CDR3 is TGTGCCAGCAGCTTAGAAAGAAGCAGGCCCAATCAGCCCCAGCATTCT.

This clonotype occurred a few times. The gene calls are TRBV6-1 and TRBJ2-2; the match to TRBD2 covers 10 bases. Trimming cost V 6 bases and J 1 base; bases outside gene matches: 5. Germline values: CDR1 MNHNS, CDR2 SASEGT. The CDR3 has 16 amino acids. DNA of the CDR3: TGTGCCAGCAGGGAGCGGGGGGGCGAGAACACCGGGGAGCTGTTTTTT. Its translation is CASRERGGENTGELFF.

This clonotype occurred many times. This chain uses TRBV11-1 with TRBJ1-1, with D maybe TRBD1 (6 bases). The CDR3 runs to 12 residues. V was cut by 5 bases and J by 6 bases, with 10 bases left in between. Germline CDR1 is SGHAT and CDR2 is FQDESV (reference sequence). CDR3: CASSRQESEAFF. DNA of the CDR3: TGTGCCAGCAGCCGACAGGAGTCTGAAGCTTTCTTT.

This chain uses TRBV20-1 with TRBJ1-2; TRBD1 aligns across 12 bases. With 5 bases clipped from V and 6 bases from J, the junction kept 16 bases outside the gene matches. CDR1 is DFQATT and CDR2 is SNEGSKA in the germline V gene (reference sequence). The CDR3 loop spans 17 amino acids. CDR3 DNA sequence: TGCAGTGCTTCACGACGGGGGACAGGGGGCTCTCGGGATGGCTACACCTTC. This encodes CSASRRGTGGSRDGYTF.

This clonotype was counted many times. The junction does not match germline at one end; this may be a read error. The rearrangement joins TRBV7-9 to TRBJ1-2; D call uncertain. The CDR3 contains 13 residues. Germline V gene sequence: CDR1 SEHNR, CDR2 FQNEAQ (reference sequence). For the CDR3, the DNA is TGCGCCAGCAGCCCGGACGGAAACTATGGCTACACCTTC. Its protein product is CASSPDGNYGYTF.

This sequence joins TRBV28 and TRBJ2-7; 9 bases are a match to TRBD1. This CDR3 has 15 amino acids. Germline V lookup: CDR1 MDHEN, CDR2 SYDVKM. V shed 8 bases, J shed 1 base, and the junction held 9 bases outside the gene matches. DNA of the CDR3: TGTGCCAGCCTCCCCCCCGGACAGGGGTCCTACGAGCAGTACTTC. It yields the protein CASLPPGQGSYEQYF.

This chain links TRBV11-2 with TRBJ1-2; 10 bases line up with TRBD1. J was trimmed by 5 bases and V by 3 bases; bases with no gene match: 6. CDR3 length equals 15 residues. Germline V CDR1 and CDR2: SGHAT, FQNNGV. CDR3 residues: CASSLSGTGVYGYTF. CDR3 DNA sequence: TGTGCCAGCAGCTTGTCCGGGACAGGGGTTTATGGCTACACCTTC.

This clonotype was detected once. One end of the junction varies from germline; a read error may be responsible. The chain links TRBV6-4 to TRBJ1-2; 8 nucleotides line up with TRBD1. The germline CDR1 and CDR2 sequences are MRHNA and SNTAGT. The CDR3 has 14 amino acids. CDR3 nucleotides: TGTGCCAGCAGTTACTCGACAGGGGCGGGTGGCTACACCTTC. This sequence encodes CASSYSTGAGGYTF.

Of note for this clonotype: A much larger clone sits a single nucleotide away, making a read error possible. The rearrangement uses TRBV7-2 and TRBJ1-2; D is unclear. The CDR3 consists of 12 residues. The germline V gene encodes CDR1 SGHTA and CDR2 FQGNSA. CDR3 loop: CASSLDGRGCTF. The DNA of the CDR3 is TGTGCCAGCAGCTTAGATGGGCGTGGCTGCACCTTC.

V gene TRBV5-4 combines with J gene TRBJ1-1; D might be TRBD1 (5 bases). Per the germline V gene, CDR1 is SGHNT and CDR2 is YYREEE (reference sequence). The CDR3 length is 16 residues. With 3 bases removed from V and 0 bases from J, the gap between germline ends came to 15 bases. CDR3 coding DNA: TGTGCCAGCAGCTGGGACGCGGCGGGGATGAACACTGAAGCTTTCTTT. Protein sequence: CASSWDAAGMNTEAFF. The complete variable domain, with remaining parts taken from reference TRBV5-4 and TRBJ1-1, reads ETGVTQSPTHLIKTRGQQVTLRCSSQSGHNTVSWYQQALGQGPQFIFQYYREEENGRGNFPPRFSGLQFPNYSSELNVNALELDDSALYLCASSWDAAGMNTEAFFGQGTRLTVV.